This T cell receptor (beta chain) was recorded in a study of blood T cells in healthy people across ages. Study-level results: Measured against age, TCR beta diversity per million T cells decreased in a roughly linear manner.

CDR3 length: 20 residues. J was trimmed by 1 base and V by 5 bases; bases with no gene match: 11. Germline V gene lookup returns CDR1 MDHEN and CDR2 SYDVKM. A remark on this clonotype: What it binds is not known.

Next came a second PCR, run for about 7 to 12 cycles, which used a sample-barcoded 5' primer along with a J-beta primer mix. TCRdb reprocessed the 5' RACE reads with MiXCR, giving one entry per CDR3 protein. The sample carries 890,000 or so distinct CDR3 sequences, 62% recorded once. The source material was blood. The rearrangement links TRBV28 to TRBJ2-1; TRBD2 aligns across 16 bases. This clonotype was sampled from a man aged 25-45 years in good health. The CDR3 region is CASSPPGLAGGRISYNEQFF. The CDR3 DNA reads as TGTGCCAGCAGTCCGCCGGGACTAGCGGGGGGGCGTATATCCTACAATGAGCAGTTCTTC. The variable domain in full, completed from reference TRBV28 and TRBJ2-1, reads DVKVTQSSRYLVKRTGEKVFLECVQDMDHENMFWYRQDPGLGLRLIYFSYDVKMKEKGDIPEGYSVSREKKERFSLILESASTNQTSMYLCASSPPGLAGGRISYNEQFFGPGTRLTVL.